This T cell receptor beta chain originates from a study of cytomegalovirus exposure and HLA in healthy donors. Regarding the study as a whole: Prior analysis indicated that the majority of TCR beta V segments exhibited productivity approximately 90% or approximately 30% of the time. Analysis performed later found under 20,000 TCR beta sequences associated with HLA alleles at 0.05 false discovery rate. The majority of CMV-associated TCR beta chains were reported as apparently HLA-restricted in a later analysis.

PCR was performed using 60 Vbeta and 13 Jbeta primers. Assay: immunoSEQ multiplex PCR; the TCRdb copy retains only in-frame clones and omits some. This sample has more than 60,000 clones, with 78% found just once. From germline, CDR1 is KGHSH and CDR2 LQKENI. Between the trimmed V and J ends, which lost 3 bases and 5 bases, there was a span of 13 bases. This CDR3 contains 14 residues. This clone has just a few counts. The target antigen is unknown. The sequencing sample was made of PBMCs. This sequence was found in a woman in her forties in good health and CMV-seropositive. The chain carries TRBV18 and TRBJ1-2; D unclear. This chain's CDR3 is CASSPYGNPYGYTF. The CDR3 region has the DNA TGTGCCAGCTCACCCTACGGGAACCCATATGGCTACACCTTC.